This section outlines one TCR beta chain sequence together with its context. The data originate from a study of monozygotic twins with inflammatory bowel disease. TCRdb reprocessed the 5' RACE reads, with one entry per CDR3 protein and no DNA. Reported are approximately 330,000 distinct CDR3 sequences; the ten largest clones contain 2% to 2.5%. What was sequenced was blood. The sequence came from a human donor with ulcerative colitis or Crohn's disease, or a healthy co-twin of an affected twin (not recorded which).

This CDR3 reads CSVPRGYGQFF. V usage is TRBV29-1 and J usage is TRBJ2-1; TCRdb's D call, TRBD1, is unchecked because there is no DNA. The germline CDR1 and CDR2 sequences are SQVTM and ANQGSEA. This CDR3 region has 11 residues.